The clone carrying this T cell receptor (beta chain) has a handful of counts. The sample originates from a study of CD8 T cells in Susac syndrome. Germline V gene sequence: CDR1 MDHEN, CDR2 SYDVKM. The CDR3 has 14 amino acids. V lost 3 bases, J lost 3 bases, and 9 bases lay in between. An input of about 0.5 to 1 ug of RNA was subjected to reverse transcription using random hexamers. Amplification of TCR beta CDR3 spanned 54 Vbeta and 13 Jbeta via immunoSEQ multiplex PCR. From the immunoSEQ multiplex PCR reads, TCRdb called clonotypes with MiXCR, one entry per CDR3 protein. The sample includes tens of thousands of distinct CDR3 sequences, approximately 94% of them seen just once. The authors sequenced TCR beta from blood CD8+ and CD4+ T cells.

This clonotype was sampled from a human donor with multiple sclerosis. What was sequenced was CD8+ T cells from PBMCs. The rearrangement joins TRBV28 to TRBJ2-1; D could derive from TRBD1 or TRBD2 (5 bases each). Here the CDR3 reads CASSFGGYYNEQFF. CDR3 nucleotide sequence: TGTGCCAGCAGTTTTGGGGGATACTACAATGAGCAGTTCTTC.